This T cell receptor (beta chain) was sequenced in a study of identical twins' blood T cells. Findings and limits, study-wide: Even for out-of-frame TCRbeta, twins reportedly shared V gene usage much more than unrelated donors.

With respect to this clonotype: What it binds is not known.

Trimming removed 5 bases at V and 6 bases at J, with 13 bases between. The germline V gene encodes CDR1 MNHEY and CDR2 SMNVEV (reference sequence). This CDR3 is 13 amino acids long. TCRdb reanalysed the 5' RACE reads using MiXCR and keeps one entry per CDR3 protein. The sample has around 380,000 distinct CDR3 sequences; about 28% are singletons. The rearrangement joins TRBV27 to TRBJ1-1; D gene unclear. This sequence was found in a woman between 18 and 49 years old in good health. Sequencing was done on a sample of PBMCs. For the CDR3, the DNA is TGTGCCAGCAGTGGAAACGTTAACGCTGAAGCTTTCTTT. As protein: CASSGNVNAEAFF.